This TCR beta chain was sequenced in a study of blood T cell repertoires in COVID-19. Across the study: The analysed material was cDNA or gDNA that came from T cells, B-cell-depleted T cells, or PBMCs.

This clone occurred a few times. Data came from immunoSEQ multiplex PCR; TCRdb stores just in-frame clones and leaves some out. The sample lists about 140,000 clones, approximately 83% occurring once. Clinical histories supplied by participants themselves formed the basis of cohort assignment. Before they entered the study, exposed participants had met a COVID-19 case within 2 weeks. CDR3 length equals 15 residues. Germline V gene lookup returns CDR1 SGHDT and CDR2 YYEEEE. The V and J ends lost 2 bases and 0 bases respectively, with 9 bases between them. The chain recombines TRBV5-6 with TRBJ1-3, with D possibly matching TRBD1 (5 bases). The TCR was taken from a man aged 65 to 85 who had been exposed to COVID-19. The sample consisted of PBMCs or T cells enriched from blood (not recorded which). CDR3 amino acids: CASSFRGSSGNTIYF. CDR3 coding DNA: TGTGCCAGCAGCTTCCGGGGGAGCTCTGGAAACACCATATATTTT.